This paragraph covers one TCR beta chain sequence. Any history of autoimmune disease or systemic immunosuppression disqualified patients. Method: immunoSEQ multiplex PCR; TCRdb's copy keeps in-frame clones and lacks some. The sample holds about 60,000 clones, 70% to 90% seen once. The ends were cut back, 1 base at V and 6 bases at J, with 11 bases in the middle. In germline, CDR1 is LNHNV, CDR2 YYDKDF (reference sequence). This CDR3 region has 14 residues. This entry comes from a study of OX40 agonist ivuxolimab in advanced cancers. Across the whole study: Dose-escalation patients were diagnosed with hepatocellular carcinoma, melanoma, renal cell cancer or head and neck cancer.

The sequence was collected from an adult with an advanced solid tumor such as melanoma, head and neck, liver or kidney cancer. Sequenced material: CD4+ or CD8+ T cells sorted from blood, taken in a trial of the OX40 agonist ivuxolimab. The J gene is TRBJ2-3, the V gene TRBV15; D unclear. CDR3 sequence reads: CATSRGLGGDTQYF. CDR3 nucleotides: TGTGCCACCAGCAGAGGGCTAGGTGGGGATACGCAGTATTTT.